Below, 9 T cell receptor beta chains from the same sample are listed, as sequenced in a study of identical twins. Each CDR3 protein gets one entry after TCRdb re-called the 5' RACE reads with MiXCR. The table has 470,000 or so distinct CDR3 sequences, 20% to 25% seen once. The sample was also reused in another study, on T cells expressing NK-cell markers.

Sequenced material: CD4+ T cells sorted from blood. These receptors were obtained from a woman under 30 in good health.

The chain combines TRBV29-1 with TRBJ1-2; TRBD1 agrees at 8 bases. Per the germline V gene, CDR1 is SQVTM and CDR2 is ANQGSEA. The CDR3 is 13 amino acids. V dropped 6 bases and J dropped 7; count of bases not matched to a gene: 10. CDR3 DNA: TGCAGCGTGGCGGGTCAGGGGGCGGTTGGCTACACCTTC. Protein sequence: CSVAGQGAVGYTF.

This clonotype was counted ten times or more. The V and J genes are TRBV5-1 and TRBJ1-1; 7 nucleotides agree with TRBD1. After removal of 6 bases from V and 4 bases from J, the junction contained 9 bases not matched to a gene. Germline V gene data show CDR1 as SGHRS and CDR2 as YFSETQ. This CDR3 contains 14 residues. CDR3 in DNA: TGCGCCAGCACCTATCAGGGGGAGGGCACTGAAGCTTTCTTT. Protein: CASTYQGEGTEAFF.

This chain joins TRBV10-3 and TRBJ2-6, with 12 nucleotides matching TRBD1. From germline, CDR1 is ENHRY and CDR2 SYGVKD. The V segment lost 9 bases and the J segment 0 bases; nucleotides outside the gene matches: 12. The CDR3 is 19 amino acids. The CDR3 region is CAIAGTGGTSSSGANVLTF. The CDR3, as DNA: TGTGCCATAGCCGGGACAGGGGGCACCTCTTCCTCTGGGGCCAACGTCCTGACTTTC.

The V gene is TRBV5-4, the J gene TRBJ2-1; D unclear. In germline, CDR1 is SGHNT, CDR2 YYREEE (reference sequence). This CDR3 is 13 amino acids long. V dropped 6 bases and J dropped 6 bases, with 13 bases sitting between them. In DNA form, the CDR3 reads TGTGCCAGCACCCCGGGTGGCGTCAATGAGCAGTTCTTC. Protein: CASTPGGVNEQFF.

The chain links TRBV29-1 to TRBJ2-5; a weak D match, TRBD2 (5 bases). V was pared by 4 bases and J by 2 bases, with 8 bases between. Germline V gives CDR1 SQVTM, CDR2 ANQGSEA. The CDR3 covers 12 residues. The DNA for the CDR3 is TGCAGCGTTGCAGAGGGACAAGAGACCCAGTACTTC. It is translated as CSVAEGQETQYF.

This chain uses TRBV5-1 with TRBJ2-3; D might be TRBD2 (6 bases). Trimming cost V 2 bases and J 5 bases, with 12 bases left between them. The CDR3 has 14 amino acids. Germline V gives CDR1 SGHRS, CDR2 YFSETQ. DNA of the CDR3: TGCGCCAGCAGCTTCGGGGGAGCGAGAGATACGCAGTATTTT. This encodes CASSFGGARDTQYF.

This chain links TRBV5-8 with TRBJ2-2; D is ambiguous. The CDR3 has 14 amino acids. V lost 1 base to trimming and J lost 6 bases, with 10 bases between them. Per germline, CDR1 SGHTS and CDR2 YDEGEE. The CDR3 sequence is CASSLNRVAGELFF. CDR3 in DNA: TGTGCCAGCAGCTTGAATAGGGTGGCCGGGGAGCTGTTTTTT. Full variable domain (outside the CDR3, taken from reference TRBV5-8 and TRBJ2-2): EAGVTQSPTHLIKTRGQQATLRCSPISGHTSVYWYQQALGLGLQFLLWYDEGEERNRGNFPPRFSGRQFPNYSSELNVNALELEDSALYLCASSLNRVAGELFFGEGSRLTVL.

This clonotype was counted a few times. J is TRBJ2-5 and V is TRBV20-1, with a weak D call TRBD1 (5 bases). Per germline, CDR1 DFQATT and CDR2 SNEGSKA (reference sequence). This CDR3 is built from 13 residues. The ends were cut back, 5 bases at V and 7 bases at J, with 17 bases in the middle. CDR3 in DNA: TGCAGTGCTGCCCCTAGGGGCGTGAGGACCCAGTACTTC. It encodes CSAAPRGVRTQYF.

The table lists this clonotype with a few counts. The CDR3 loop reads CASSRSSGGADTQYF. DNA of the CDR3: TGTGCCAGCAGCCGTTCTAGCGGAGGGGCAGATACGCAGTATTTT. The chain has TRBV11-2 and TRBJ2-3, with 7 nucleotides matching TRBD2. This CDR3 is 15 amino acids long. Unmatched junction bases numbered 9, after V lost 5 bases and J lost 4 bases. Germline CDR1 and CDR2: SGHAT and FQNNGV. Variable domain in full (rest from reference TRBV11-2 and TRBJ2-3): EAGVAQSPRYKIIEKRQSVAFWCNPISGHATLYWYQQILGQGPKLLIQFQNNGVVDDSQLPKDRFSAERLKGVDSTLKIQPAKLEDSAVYLCASSRSSGGADTQYFGPGTRLTVL.